The clone carrying this T cell receptor (beta chain) has a count of ten or more. For each of two time points, an approximately 6-milliliter draw of peripheral blood was taken. Multiplex PCR, run in two rounds, amplified TCR beta CDR3 from genomic DNA. Primers (each specific to one TRBV or TRBJ gene) were used in first-round PCR. Universal primers were what the second PCR round used. MiXCR, run by TCRdb on the multiplex PCR reads, gives a single entry per CDR3 protein. Altogether about 21,000 distinct CDR3 sequences are present, roughly 44% being singletons, with the ten largest covering approximately 34%. This sample was taken from a study of prognosis after radiotherapy for stage I lung cancer. Study at large: Distant metastases were recorded in a handful of patients after radiotherapy, at a median of around seven months, and no significant progression was recorded in 15.

Germline V gene lookup returns CDR1 SGHRS and CDR2 YFSETQ. This CDR3 contains 15 residues. V was pared by 3 bases and J by 1 base, with 13 bases between. The receptor was derived from a donor aged 50 or older with non-small cell lung cancer. Sequenced here: PBMCs, sampled before or after stereotactic body radiation therapy (not recorded which). The chain couples TRBV5-1 to TRBJ1-1; D is possibly TRBD1 (6 bases). The CDR3 reads CASSSGRGANTEAFF. The CDR3 DNA sequence: TGCGCCAGCAGCTCGGGACGGGGGGCGAACACTGAAGCTTTCTTT.